Listed below are T cell receptor beta chains from one sample, sequenced in a study of cytotoxic CD8 clonotypes in ibrutinib-treated CLL. Here immunoSEQ multiplex PCR was the method, and the copy in TCRdb shows in-frame clones only, minus some. This sample has some 81,000 clones, with more than 75% found just once. The specimen comprised PBMCs, sampled after 12 months of ibrutinib treatment. Source of these receptors: a human donor with chronic lymphocytic leukemia. Both conserved end residues are part of each CDR3. Fields, in order: V gene, J gene, D gene, CDR3 protein. D genes are given only for firm matches.

V: TRBV28
J: TRBJ1-2
D: TRBD1
CDR3: CASSSPPGTGSGPLSYTF

V: TRBV5-1
J: TRBJ2-1
D: TRBD1
CDR3: CASSPPTGTEIHNEQFF

V: TRBV5-1
J: TRBJ2-7
D: NA
CDR3: CASRGRGDEQYF

V: TRBV6-6
J: TRBJ1-5
D: NA
CDR3: CASRTDRRDQPQHF

V: TRBV5-1
J: TRBJ2-5
D: NA
CDR3: CASSLLPNQETQYF

V: TRBV28
J: TRBJ1-6
D: NA
CDR3: CASSPIQGAASSYNSPLHF

V: TRBV5-1
J: TRBJ1-3
D: NA
CDR3: CASSSRFGNTIYF

V: TRBV19
J: TRBJ2-7
D: NA
CDR3: CASSIATWGAYEQYF

V: TRBV28
J: TRBJ1-3
D: NA
CDR3: CASTTPQEPGNTIYF

V: TRBV6-5
J: TRBJ1-5
D: NA
CDR3: CASSPGGAGNQPQHF

V: TRBV10-3
J: TRBJ1-4
D: NA
CDR3: CAISDPRGTNEKLFF

V: TRBV10-1
J: TRBJ1-1
D: NA
CDR3: CASGAHPLNTEAFF

V: TRBV5-1
J: TRBJ2-3
D: NA
CDR3: CASSPGVAAPTDTQYF

V: TRBV5-5
J: TRBJ1-6
D: NA
CDR3: CASSLGSAGSYNSPLHF

V: TRBV7-8
J: TRBJ1-5
D: NA
CDR3: CASSNQRVRGHQPQHF

V: TRBV7-9
J: TRBJ1-5
D: TRBD1
CDR3: CASSLGLGQPVHF

V: TRBV28
J: TRBJ1-1
D: NA
CDR3: CATSPGGFTEAFF

V: TRBV25-1
J: TRBJ1-6
D: NA
CDR3: CASSYLSGHNSPLHF

V: TRBV29-1
J: TRBJ1-2
D: TRBD1
CDR3: CSVAGTAYGYTF

V: TRBV4-2
J: TRBJ2-7
D: TRBD1
CDR3: CASSQDPGTGVYEQYF

V: TRBV27
J: TRBJ2-5
D: TRBD2
CDR3: CASSLGLAGGKETQYF

V: TRBV9
J: TRBJ2-3
D: NA
CDR3: CASSADSPDTQYF

V: TRBV2
J: TRBJ1-5
D: NA
CDR3: CASSVTGPYSNQPQHF

V: TRBV5-1
J: TRBJ1-6
D: TRBD1
CDR3: CASSSGQENSPLHF

V: TRBV6-5
J: TRBJ2-7
D: TRBD1
CDR3: CASSYSGQSREQYF

V: TRBV19
J: TRBJ1-4
D: TRBD1
CDR3: CASSIRQGTTNEKLFF

V: TRBV6-6
J: TRBJ1-5
D: NA
CDR3: CASSYPRDARDQPQHF

V: TRBV19
J: TRBJ2-1
D: TRBD2
CDR3: CASSMAGLADYNEQFF

V: TRBV6-1
J: TRBJ2-5
D: NA
CDR3: CASRTRTHQETQYF

V: TRBV5-8
J: TRBJ2-5
D: NA
CDR3: CASSLGQGVGETQYF

V: TRBV5-6
J: TRBJ2-5
D: NA
CDR3: CASSKPRYQETQYF

V: TRBV19
J: TRBJ2-3
D: NA
CDR3: CASTPTRSTDTQYF

V: TRBV30
J: TRBJ2-5
D: NA
CDR3: CAWRGGADQETQYF

V: TRBV5-1
J: TRBJ2-7
D: TRBD2
CDR3: CASSVGAGAYEQYF

V: TRBV5-1
J: TRBJ2-1
D: TRBD2
CDR3: CASSPSGSSYNEQFF

V: TRBV18
J: TRBJ2-7
D: NA
CDR3: CASSPDATYEQYF

V: TRBV19
J: TRBJ2-7
D: NA
CDR3: CASSIEGPQGSLTYEQYF

V: TRBV19
J: TRBJ2-7
D: NA
CDR3: CASSIVGPTPSEQYF

V: TRBV9
J: TRBJ2-1
D: NA
CDR3: CASSVVTNNEQFF

V: TRBV7-2
J: TRBJ2-7
D: TRBD1
CDR3: CASSLGPGQGAMEQYF

V: TRBV9
J: TRBJ1-3
D: NA
CDR3: CASSVSPEKRTSGNTIYF

V: TRBV12-5
J: TRBJ1-1
D: NA
CDR3: CASGLVLGGGNTEAFF

V: TRBV25-1
J: TRBJ1-5
D: NA
CDR3: CASSEPGPLLRPQHF

V: TRBV6-6
J: TRBJ2-7
D: TRBD1
CDR3: CASSYSGTGSTYEQYF

V: TRBV6-1
J: TRBJ1-2
D: TRBD1
CDR3: CASSWDREFGYTF